This T cell receptor beta chain is from a study of blood T cell repertoires in COVID-19. As for the study in general: COVID-19 samples collected from the United States, Italy and Spain covered acute and convalescent phases.

CDR3 length equals 15 residues. CDR1 and CDR2 (germline): KGHSH, LQKENI. Trimming took 7 bases from V and 4 from J, leaving 16 bases between them. As processed by the authors: Quantification of nucleated cells was approximated via reference gene primer amplification. Clones were sequenced by immunoSEQ multiplex PCR, and TCRdb holds only the in-frame ones, with some missing. D and trimming come from the DNA, and the V and J calls and clone size come from that table. The sample lists 200,000 or so clones; 86% were seen once. This clonotype originated in a man at least 80 years old with acute or convalescent COVID-19. Sequenced material: peripheral blood. The chain uses TRBV18 and TRBJ2-2; D perhaps matches TRBD2 (7 bases). The CDR3 loop is CASYPGGASTGELFF. CDR3 sequence (DNA): TGTGCCAGCTACCCGGGGGGCGCAAGCACCGGGGAGCTGTTTTTT.